The clone carrying this TCR beta chain was seen at least ten times. The antigen remains undetermined. This record comes from a study of early T cells in non-severe SARS-CoV-2 infection. Study-level background: Sequencing input comprised bulk RNA from unsorted whole blood; chain pairing was not available.

Attachment of unique molecular identifiers to individual cDNA molecules was performed. TCRdb ran MiXCR on the 5' RACE reads and lists one entry per CDR3 protein. The sample carries tens of thousands of distinct CDR3 sequences, around 5.8% recorded once. Study outcomes and limitations: Anti-spike CD8 specificities were favored by VDJdb matching, whose results missed private and CD4 specificities.

Sequences were obtained from whole blood. This sequence was found in an adult who was a healthcare worker with PCR-confirmed SARS-CoV-2 infection or an uninfected control (not recorded which).

CDR3 sequence (DNA): TGTGCCAGCAGCTTAGGACCTTATAATTCACCCCTCCACTTT. This codes for CASSLGPYNSPLHF. The chain is built from TRBV7-2 and TRBJ1-6; D gene uncertain. V shed 1 base and J shed 4 bases, with 5 bases lying between them. The CDR3 consists of 14 residues. Germline lookup yields CDR1 SGHTA and CDR2 FQGNSA.